These 25 T cell receptor beta chains were all obtained from the same sample, sequenced in a study of blood T cell repertoires in COVID-19 (dated by TCRdb to the early 2020s). Library method: the immunoSEQ multiplex PCR assay. TCRdb stores this immuneACCESS table with in-frame sequences only. Part of the clones is absent; in the studies checked, under half of the shortfall reflects unresolved V genes, and no reason is known for the rest. This sample lists hundreds of thousands of clones; 70% to 90% were detected once. Around 1.5% of the sample is held by the ten biggest clonotypes. The sequenced sample consisted of PBMCs or T cells enriched from blood (not recorded which). The receptors originated from a woman aged 18-29 years who had been exposed to COVID-19.

Regarding this clone: The same CDR3 is also encoded by other DNA sequences in this sample. DNA of the CDR3: TGTGCCAGCAGTTTCTCGGGAAATCAGCCCCAGCATTTT. This translates into CASSFSGNQPQHF. The rearrangement joins TRBV28 to TRBJ1-5; D uncertain. The CDR3 extends over 13 amino acids. V shed 3 bases and J shed 4 bases, with 7 bases lying between them. Germline assignment: CDR1 MDHEN and CDR2 SYDVKM.

The chain employs TRBV28 and TRBJ1-6, with a possible D match to TRBD1 (5 bases). This CDR3 has 14 amino acids. Trimming took off 7 bases at V and 2 bases at J, with 9 bases between the two ends. Germline CDR1 and CDR2: MDHEN and SYDVKM. The CDR3 region has the DNA TGTGCCAGCAAGCTGACAGCCTATAATTCACCCCTCCACTTT. This codes for CASKLTAYNSPLHF.

J is TRBJ2-5 and V is TRBV25-1; TRBD2 is a possible D gene (7 bases). The CDR3 length is 16 residues. Looked up from germline, CDR1 is MGHDK and CDR2 is SYGVNS. Trimming stripped 0 bases from V and 3 bases from J, with 14 bases between. CDR3 residues: CASSEYRRGAEETQYF. For the CDR3, the DNA is TGTGCCAGCAGTGAATATCGCCGGGGGGCAGAAGAGACCCAGTACTTC. Full variable domain (outside the CDR3, taken from reference TRBV25-1 and TRBJ2-5): EADIYQTPRYLVIGTGKKITLECSQTMGHDKMYWYQQDPGMELHLIHYSYGVNSTEKGDLSSESTVSRIRTEHFPLTLESARPSHTSQYLCASSEYRRGAEETQYFGPGTRLLVL.

The chain carries TRBV19 and TRBJ1-4, with no clear D. The germline V gene encodes CDR1 LNHDA and CDR2 SQIVND (reference sequence). This CDR3 has 15 residues. Trimming left V 4 bases short and J 8 bases short, with 17 bases between. The CDR3 loop reads CASSTPVAEGEKLFF. The CDR3 bases are TGTGCCAGTAGTACGCCGGTAGCAGAGGGAGAAAAACTGTTTTTT. Full variable domain (remainder filled in from reference TRBV19 and TRBJ1-4): DGGITQSPKYLFRKEGQNVTLSCEQNLNHDAMYWYRQDPGQGLRLIYYSQIVNDFQKGDIAEGYSVSREKKESFPLTVTSAQKNPTAFYLCASSTPVAEGEKLFFGSGTQLSVL.

The chain recombines TRBV5-6 with TRBJ1-1; possibly TRBD1 for D (5 bases). The germline V and J ends were trimmed by 4 bases and 2 bases, with 12 bases remaining between them. CDR3 length equals 14 residues. Germline lookup yields CDR1 SGHDT and CDR2 YYEEEE. CDR3: CASSRFDSNTEAFF. The CDR3, as DNA: TGTGCCAGCAGCCGCTTCGACAGTAACACTGAAGCTTTCTTT.

This chain uses TRBV4-2 with TRBJ2-3, with TRBD2 matching over 12 bases. The CDR3 sequence is 19 residues long. In germline, CDR1 is LGHNA, CDR2 YNFKEQ. The ends lost 0 bases at V and 4 bases at J; junction bases unmatched: 11. CDR3 in DNA: TGTGCCAGCAGCCAAGATGGTGTAACTAGCGGGGGGTGGCCAGATACGCAGTATTTT. It yields the protein CASSQDGVTSGGWPDTQYF.

This chain joins TRBV15 and TRBJ2-3; 14 bases align to TRBD2. The CDR3 has 19 residues. Germline V lookup: CDR1 LNHNV, CDR2 YYDKDF (reference sequence). Trimming took 5 bases from V and 6 from J; bases not matched to a gene: 16. The CDR3, as DNA: TGTGCCACCAGCCATGGACTAGCGGGAGGAATAGGACGGTTCGATACGCAGTATTTT. As protein: CATSHGLAGGIGRFDTQYF.

J is TRBJ2-1 and V is TRBV5-1, with TRBD1 matching 7 bases. CDR1 SGHRS and CDR2 YFSETQ come from the germline V gene. V dropped 3 bases and J dropped 8; count of bases not matched to a gene: 17. There are 17 residues in the CDR3. Here the CDR3 reads CASSSRRQGTLRDEQFF. CDR3 in DNA: TGCGCCAGCAGCTCACGCCGACAGGGAACGTTGAGAGATGAGCAGTTCTTC.

The gene calls are TRBV7-2 and TRBJ1-1, with D perhaps matching TRBD1 (6 bases). Germline V gene lookup returns CDR1 SGHTA and CDR2 FQGNSA. V dropped 4 bases and J dropped 4 bases, with 10 bases sitting between them. The CDR3 is made up of 13 amino acids. For the CDR3, the DNA is TGTGCCAGCAGCTACAGGGTCGGCACTGAAGCTTTCTTT. Protein sequence: CASSYRVGTEAFF.

The J gene is TRBJ2-3, the V gene TRBV19, with D possibly TRBD2 on 5 matching bases. The CDR3 runs to 14 residues. Germline CDR1 LNHDA, CDR2 SQIVND (reference sequence). The V gene lost 7 bases and the J gene lost 0 bases, with 11 bases spanning the gap. CDR3 sequence reads: CASKGEPSTDTQYF. The CDR3 nucleotides are TGTGCCAGTAAGGGAGAACCTAGCACAGATACGCAGTATTTT.

The rearrangement uses TRBV9 and TRBJ2-7; 7 bases are shared with TRBD2. J was trimmed by 2 bases and V by 0 bases; bases with no gene match: 11. This CDR3 region has 17 residues. The germline gives CDR1 SGDLS, CDR2 YYNGEE. The CDR3 protein is CASSVEDGASGPYEQYF. The CDR3 DNA is TGTGCCAGCAGCGTAGAGGACGGGGCTAGCGGACCCTACGAGCAGTACTTC. Drawing the rest from reference TRBV9 and TRBJ2-7, the complete variable domain is DSGVTQTPKHLITATGQRVTLRCSPRSGDLSVYWYQQSLDQGLQFLIQYYNGEERAKGNILERFSAQQFPDLHSELNLSSLELGDSALYFCASSVEDGASGPYEQYFGPGTRLTVT.

V and J are TRBV5-8 and TRBJ2-7, with 12 bases fitting TRBD2. From germline, CDR1 is SGHTS and CDR2 YDEGEE. The CDR3 contains 15 residues. Losses at the gene ends were 3 bases for V and 2 bases for J; bases not matched to a gene: 3. The CDR3 DNA reads as TGTGCCAGCAGCTGGACTAGCGGGGCCGCCTACGAGCAGTACTTC. Encoded protein: CASSWTSGAAYEQYF.

This sequence joins TRBV6-1 and TRBJ1-1, with 7 positions matching TRBD1. Germline CDR1 reads MNHNS; CDR2 reads SASEGT. The CDR3 has 15 residues. The ends lost 3 bases at V and 5 bases at J; junction bases unmatched: 9. The CDR3 here is CASSDHRGRLTEAFF. CDR3 in DNA: TGTGCCAGCAGTGACCACAGGGGTCGTTTAACTGAAGCTTTCTTT.

This clone was observed once. The gene calls are TRBV3-1 (or the pseudogene TRBV3-2) and TRBJ2-2, with 10 nucleotides matching TRBD2. The CDR3 extends over 16 amino acids. Germline loops: CDR1 LGHDT, CDR2 YNNKEL (reference sequence). The J segment lost 7 bases and the V segment lost 4 bases, leaving 9 bases of the junction unmatched. The DNA for the CDR3 is TGTGCCAGCAGCCTTTTAGCGGGAGGCCTCGTCGGGGAGCTGTTTTTT. Its translation: CASSLLAGGLVGELFF.

This chain uses TRBV5-1 with TRBJ2-4; 9 nucleotides match TRBD1. The CDR3 totals 17 residues. CDR1 is SGHRS and CDR2 is YFSETQ in the germline V gene. With V trimmed by 3 bases and J by 0 bases, 7 bases remained unmatched. CDR3 sequence (DNA): TGCGCCAGCAGCTCCTCCGGGACAGGGCTAGCCAAAAACATTCAGTACTTC. This translates into CASSSSGTGLAKNIQYF.

The rearrangement uses TRBV19 and TRBJ1-2, with 7 bases matching TRBD1. The junction had 19 bases not matched to a gene; V was cut back by 5 bases and J by 4 bases. The CDR3 covers 18 residues. Germline V CDR1 and CDR2: LNHDA, SQIVND (reference sequence). The CDR3 spells CASSFWSKQGRRSYGYTF. The CDR3 DNA reads as TGTGCCAGTAGTTTTTGGTCGAAACAGGGGCGCAGGTCCTATGGCTACACCTTC.

The chain is built from TRBV2 and TRBJ2-5, with D hard to call. V was pared by 2 bases and J by 3 bases, with 4 bases between. Germline CDR1 is SNHLY and CDR2 is FYNNEI. This CDR3 spans 12 amino acids. In DNA, the CDR3 is TGTGCCAGCAGTGAACAGAAAGAGACCCAGTACTTC. It codes for CASSEQKETQYF.

Of note for this clone: The same CDR3 is also encoded by other DNA sequences in this sample. The chain links TRBV18 to TRBJ1-1, with a possible D match to TRBD1 (5 bases). The CDR3 is 14 amino acids. In germline, CDR1 is KGHSH, CDR2 LQKENI. Between the trimmed V and J ends, which lost 2 bases and 1 base, there was a span of 8 bases. CDR3 bases: TGTGCCAGCTCACCATCGGGGGGGAACACTGAAGCTTTCTTT. Its protein is CASSPSGGNTEAFF.

Points on this clone: This sample also contains other DNA sequences that code for the same CDR3. V gene TRBV14 combines with J gene TRBJ1-5; unclear D gene. The CDR3 totals 13 residues. The V gene lost 0 bases and the J gene lost 7 bases, with 7 bases spanning the gap. The germline V gene encodes CDR1 SGHDN and CDR2 FVKESK. The DNA for the CDR3 is TGTGCCAGCAGCCAAGATCTTGGCCAGCCCCAGCATTTT. Translating gives CASSQDLGQPQHF.

The gene calls are TRBV2 and TRBJ2-7; weak D call: TRBD2 (6 bases). The CDR3 length is 19 residues. CDR1 is SNHLY and CDR2 is FYNNEI in the germline V gene. Trimming cost V 8 bases and J 0 bases, with 29 bases left between them. This chain's CDR3 is CASYLSYGRTRSSSYEQYF. CDR3 coding DNA: TGTGCCAGCTACCTTTCGTATGGGAGGACAAGAAGTAGCTCCTACGAGCAGTACTTC.

This clone was seen a handful of times. The V call is TRBV7-2, the J call TRBJ1-3, with a weak D call TRBD1 (6 bases). Germline CDR1 and CDR2: SGHTA and FQGNSA. Trimming stripped 5 bases from V and 7 bases from J, with 12 bases between. The CDR3 extends over 13 amino acids. CDR3 in DNA: TGTGCCAGCAGCGGACAGTCGGGTAACACCATATATTTT. Protein sequence: CASSGQSGNTIYF.

Only one count was recorded for this clone. The chain joins TRBV3-1 (or the pseudogene TRBV3-2) to TRBJ1-5; the match to TRBD1 covers 8 bases. The CDR3 sequence is 16 residues long. The trim removed 1 base at V and 7 bases at J, leaving 9 bases unmatched. Germline CDR1 reads LGHDT; CDR2 reads YNNKEL (reference sequence). In nucleotides, the CDR3 is TGTGCCAGCAGCCAAGTGGCAGGGGGCAAAGGACAGCCCCAGCATTTT. It specifies CASSQVAGGKGQPQHF.

The chain links TRBV11-2 to TRBJ2-7, with 8 bases matching TRBD2. The CDR3 length is 16 residues. V was pared by 3 bases and J by 2 bases, with 9 bases of the junction left unmatched. From germline, CDR1 is SGHAT and CDR2 FQNNGV. The CDR3 is CASSFGLSGRTYEQYF. CDR3 sequence (DNA): TGTGCCAGCAGCTTTGGTTTGAGCGGGAGAACCTACGAGCAGTACTTC. Complete variable domain (other parts from reference TRBV11-2 and TRBJ2-7): EAGVAQSPRYKIIEKRQSVAFWCNPISGHATLYWYQQILGQGPKLLIQFQNNGVVDDSQLPKDRFSAERLKGVDSTLKIQPAKLEDSAVYLCASSFGLSGRTYEQYFGPGTRLTVT.

In this sample, this clone turned up a few times. The chain is built from TRBV7-9 and TRBJ1-1; the D gene is possibly TRBD1 (5 bases). This CDR3 has 13 residues. From germline, CDR1 is SEHNR and CDR2 FQNEAQ (reference sequence). The ends were cut back, 3 bases at V and 8 bases at J, with 13 bases in the middle. CDR3 loop: CASSFGSGLEAFF. The CDR3 DNA is TGTGCCAGCAGCTTTGGATCAGGGTTGGAAGCTTTCTTT.

This rearrangement joins TRBV4-1 to TRBJ2-7; TRBD1 might be the D (6 bases). Looked up from germline, CDR1 is MGHRA and CDR2 is YSYEKL. The V end was cut by 6 bases, the J end by 2 bases, with 20 bases between. The CDR3 totals 16 residues. The CDR3 region is CASSPPGVAVTYEQYF. Written as DNA, the CDR3 is TGCGCCAGCAGTCCGCCAGGGGTAGCCGTTACCTACGAGCAGTACTTC.